Given below is one T cell receptor (beta chain) in context. Its specificity is not known. Sample-barcoded 5' priming and a J-beta primer mix drove a second PCR of roughly 6 to 12 cycles. TCRdb independently ran MiXCR on the 5' RACE reads; one entry per CDR3 protein. The sample includes just under 900,000 distinct CDR3 sequences, under 30% of them seen just once. This CDR3 contains 13 residues. V lost 6 bases and J 0 bases, leaving 11 bases between the germline ends. The V gene's germline CDR1 is DFQATT and CDR2 SNEGSKA (reference sequence). This entry belongs to a study of blood T cells in healthy people across ages. Points from the study as a whole: The study found more naive CD4+ cells and higher diversity in long-lived than aged donors.

What was sequenced was blood. The clonotype comes from a woman older than 75 in good health. The chain has TRBV20-1 and TRBJ1-2; no definite D call. CDR3 sequence reads: CSAPVVSNYGYTF. The DNA for the CDR3 is TGCAGTGCCCCGGTAGTTTCTAACTATGGCTACACCTTC.